This TCR beta chain was sequenced during a study of PD-1 blockade in classical Hodgkin lymphoma (dated by TCRdb to about 2020). Notes on the research overall: Nivolumab dosing was 3 mg/kg intravenously every 2 weeks, continuing until either disease progression or unacceptable toxicity. A peripheral blood immune signature of response to PD-1 blockade in classical Hodgkin lymphoma was defined using TCR beta sequencing and CyTOF.

The sample's time point label, decoded: cycle 4 day 1 (C4D1), after more than five weeks of nivolumab. All trial patients had relapsed after autologous stem cell transplantation, with cohorts A, B and C differing in prior brentuximab vedotin exposure. A total of over 55 patients with relapsed/refractory classical Hodgkin lymphoma made up the trial cohort, and each patient's best overall response was complete response, partial response or progressive disease. Trial patients were treated with single-agent nivolumab in the multi-cohort phase II CheckMate 205 trial. Best overall response was determined by an independent review committee according to the 2007 International Working Group response criteria. Trial PBMCs were collected just before the start of nivolumab (C1D1) and during therapy at cycle 2 day 1 and cycle 4 day 1. Peripheral blood was collected in 8 mL Vacutainer Cell Preparation Tubes, from which PBMCs were isolated by centrifugation and then cryopreserved.

This clone was counted only a few times. The specificity of this receptor is unknown. The record has no base qualities; no much larger clone is one base away. V loses 0 bases, J loses 4 bases, and the germline ends lie 13 bases apart. The germline V gene specifies MNHGY as CDR1 and SAAAGT as CDR2. From the cysteine through the phenylalanine, the CDR3 covers 15 amino acids. The sequence is cut down to CDR3 DNA, 45 bases in frame from base 1. Broader findings and caveats from the paper: Among trial patients, those achieving complete response had baseline diversity similar to that of newly diagnosed patients, while diversity was significantly lower in partial responders and progressors. The study was restricted to a single clinical trial cohort, and the causes of repertoire differences, possibly disease activity or prior therapy, were left undefined. CD4+ but not CD8+ TCR diversity rose significantly by C4D1 (p=0.0027 vs p=0.16), most apparent in complete responders (p=0.02). Patients starting nivolumab less than 1 year after ASCT had lower diversity and were excluded from later analyses to avoid confounding by immune reconstitution. Baseline TCR diversity was reported to be lower in newly diagnosed patients than in healthy donors, and even lower in relapsed/refractory patients.

The Qiagen DNeasy kit was used to extract genomic DNA both from unsorted PBMCs and from the negatively selected CD4+ and CD8+ fractions. Amplification of TCR beta CDR3 regions was done by immunoSEQ multiplex PCR with primers that anneal to V and J segments. A synthetic immune receptor repertoire was used to minimize amplification bias, and any remaining bias was removed computationally after sequencing. The authors' pipeline ran thus. Repertoire diversity was quantified as the Shannon entropy index using custom Python scripts. Unsorted, CD4+ and CD8+ repertoires were analyzed separately, except in combined analyses where CD4+ and CD8+ sequences were merged in silico. A clone counted as expanded when the clone's frequency after treatment rose at least 2-fold relative to C1D1, and clones undetected at baseline were given a pseudocount of 0.5. Singleton clones were defined as clones with 0 or 1 copy at C1D1, and non-singleton clones were defined as clones with 2 or more copies. Clones expanded in unsorted samples were assigned a CD4+, CD8+ or unknown annotation through matching of protein sequences in sorted samples from the same patient. Wilcoxon tests on paired samples were used to test changes in diversity from C1D1 to C4D1. TCRdb's version of the immuneACCESS table is confined to in-frame rearrangements and falls short of the full clone set. An unresolved V gene accounts for under half of the shortfall where checked; the remainder is of unknown origin. V and J calls and clone size come straight from that table; D and trimming were deduced from the DNA. This sample comprises approximately 7,000 clones, roughly three quarters of them detected only once. Around two fifths of the sample rests with the top ten.

Sequencing used peripheral blood mononuclear cells (PBMCs), obtained before the fourth cycle of nivolumab. The sequence derives from a human donor with classical Hodgkin lymphoma. The rearrangement joined TRBV6-8 to TRBJ2-7, and the D gene may be TRBD1, 5 bases matching. The CDR3 protein: CASSYSTTAGYEQYF. The DNA sequence reads TGTGCCAGCAGTTACTCGACGACAGCCGGTTACGAGCAGTACTTC.